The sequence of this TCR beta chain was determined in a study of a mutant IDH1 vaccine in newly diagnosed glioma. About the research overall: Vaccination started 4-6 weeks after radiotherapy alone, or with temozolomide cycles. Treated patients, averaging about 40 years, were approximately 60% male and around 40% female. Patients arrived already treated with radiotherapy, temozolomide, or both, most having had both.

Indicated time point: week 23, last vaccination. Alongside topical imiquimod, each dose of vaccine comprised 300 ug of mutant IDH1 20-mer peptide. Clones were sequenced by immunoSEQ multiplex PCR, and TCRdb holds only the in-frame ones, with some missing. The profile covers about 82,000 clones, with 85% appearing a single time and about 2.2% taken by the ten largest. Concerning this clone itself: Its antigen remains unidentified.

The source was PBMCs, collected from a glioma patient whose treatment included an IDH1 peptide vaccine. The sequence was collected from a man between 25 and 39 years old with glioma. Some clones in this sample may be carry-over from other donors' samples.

CDR3 nucleotides: TGTGCCAGCAGTACAGAGTACCAAGAGACCCAGTACTTC. Amino acids: CASSTEYQETQYF. The chain recombines TRBV7-2 with TRBJ2-5; D not resolved. The CDR3 totals 13 residues. Trimming removed 6 bases from V and 0 bases from J, with 8 bases in between. CDR1 SGHTA and CDR2 FQGNSA come from the germline V gene. The whole variable domain, filled in from reference TRBV7-2 and TRBJ2-5, reads GAGVSQSPSNKVTEKGKDVELRCDPISGHTALYWYRQSLGQGLEFLIYFQGNSAPDKSGLPSDRFSAERTGGSVSTLTIQRTQQEDSAVYLCASSTEYQETQYFGPGTRLLVL.